This T cell receptor (beta chain) was recorded in a study of neoadjuvant anti-PD-1 for oral cavity cancer. Study-level background: Most patients had three to four biweekly doses of 3 mg/kg nivolumab before resection. Around day 43, patients without progression received a fourth nivolumab dose before surgery.

These newly diagnosed stage II-IVA oral cavity squamous cell carcinoma patients had no prior systemic or radiation treatment. Most PBMC samples had roughly 0.45 ug input DNA in six replicates. Assay: immunoSEQ multiplex PCR; the TCRdb copy retains only in-frame clones and omits some. The sample holds some 17,000 clones, 55% to 75% seen once. Germline V gives CDR1 MNHEY, CDR2 SMNVEV (reference sequence). Trimming took 0 bases from V and 3 from J; bases not matched to a gene: 8. The CDR3 consists of 16 residues. This chain links TRBV27 with TRBJ2-7; 7 nucleotides match TRBD2. The receptor comes from a person aged 40 to 85 with oral cavity squamous cell carcinoma. Sequencing was performed on PBMCs, taken before nivolumab (anti-PD-1) treatment. The CDR3 DNA is TGTGCCAGCAGTTTATCGTACTCGGGAGGAAGCTACGAGCAGTACTTC. Its protein product is CASSLSYSGGSYEQYF.